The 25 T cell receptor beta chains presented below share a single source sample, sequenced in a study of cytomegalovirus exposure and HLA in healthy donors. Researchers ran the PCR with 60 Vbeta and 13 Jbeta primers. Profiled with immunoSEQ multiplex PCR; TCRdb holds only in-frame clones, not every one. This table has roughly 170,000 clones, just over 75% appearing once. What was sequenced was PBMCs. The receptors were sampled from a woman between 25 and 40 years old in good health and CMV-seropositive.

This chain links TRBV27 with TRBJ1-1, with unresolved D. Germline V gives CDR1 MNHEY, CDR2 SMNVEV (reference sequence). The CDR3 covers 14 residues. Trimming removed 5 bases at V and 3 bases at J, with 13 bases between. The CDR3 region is CASSPLRADTEAFF. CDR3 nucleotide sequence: TGTGCCAGCAGTCCTTTGAGGGCGGACACTGAAGCTTTCTTT.

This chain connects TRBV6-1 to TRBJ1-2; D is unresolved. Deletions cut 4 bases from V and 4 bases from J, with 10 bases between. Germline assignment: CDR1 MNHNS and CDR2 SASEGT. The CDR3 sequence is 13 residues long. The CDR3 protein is CASSALGIYGYTF. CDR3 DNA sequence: TGTGCCAGCAGTGCTTTGGGCATCTATGGCTACACCTTC.

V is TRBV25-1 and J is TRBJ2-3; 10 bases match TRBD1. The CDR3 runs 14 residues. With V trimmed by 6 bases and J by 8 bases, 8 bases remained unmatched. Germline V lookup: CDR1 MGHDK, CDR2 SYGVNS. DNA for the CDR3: TGTGCCAGCAGGGGGGACAGGGGAAAAGGTACGCAGTATTTT. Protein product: CASRGDRGKGTQYF. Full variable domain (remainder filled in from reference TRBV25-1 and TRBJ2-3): EADIYQTPRYLVIGTGKKITLECSQTMGHDKMYWYQQDPGMELHLIHYSYGVNSTEKGDLSSESTVSRIRTEHFPLTLESARPSHTSQYLCASRGDRGKGTQYFGPGTRLTVL.

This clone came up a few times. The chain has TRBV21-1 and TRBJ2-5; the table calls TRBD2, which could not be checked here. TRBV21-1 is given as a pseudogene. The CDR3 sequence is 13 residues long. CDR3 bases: TGTGCCAGCATCAAGCGGGGTCCAGAGACCCAGTACTTC. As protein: CASIKRGPETQYF.

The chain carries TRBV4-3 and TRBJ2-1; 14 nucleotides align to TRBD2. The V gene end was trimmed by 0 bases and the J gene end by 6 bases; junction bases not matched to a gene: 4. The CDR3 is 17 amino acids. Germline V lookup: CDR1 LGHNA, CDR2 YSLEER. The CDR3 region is CASSQEGLAGGLNEQFF. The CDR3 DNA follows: TGCGCCAGCAGCCAAGAAGGACTAGCGGGAGGACTCAATGAGCAGTTCTTC.

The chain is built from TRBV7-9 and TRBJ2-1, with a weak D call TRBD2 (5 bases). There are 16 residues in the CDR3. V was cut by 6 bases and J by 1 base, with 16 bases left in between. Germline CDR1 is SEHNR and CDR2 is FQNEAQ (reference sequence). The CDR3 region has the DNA TGTGCCAGCAGGCCCCCTTGGACTTCTTCCTACAATGAGCAGTTCTTC. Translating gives CASRPPWTSSYNEQFF.

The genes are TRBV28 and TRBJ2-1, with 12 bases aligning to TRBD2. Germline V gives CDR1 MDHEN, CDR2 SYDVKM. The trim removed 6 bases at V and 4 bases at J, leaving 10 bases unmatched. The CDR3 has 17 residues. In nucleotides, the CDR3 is TGTGCCAGCAGCCCCCCCCTAGCGGGAGGGCCGTACAATGAGCAGTTCTTC. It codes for CASSPPLAGGPYNEQFF.

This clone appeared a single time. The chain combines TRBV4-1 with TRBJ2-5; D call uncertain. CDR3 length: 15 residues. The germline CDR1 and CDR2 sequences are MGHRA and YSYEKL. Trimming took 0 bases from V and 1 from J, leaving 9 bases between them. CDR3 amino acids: CASSQESTPQETQYF. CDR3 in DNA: TGCGCCAGCAGCCAAGAGTCTACCCCCCAAGAGACCCAGTACTTC.

The DNA of the CDR3 is TGTGCCAGCAGGCGGGGGTACGAGCAGTACTTC. Encoded protein: CASRRGYEQYF. V and J are TRBV27 and TRBJ2-7, with 7 bases aligning to TRBD2. This CDR3 has 11 amino acids. Germline V CDR1 and CDR2: MNHEY, SMNVEV (reference sequence). Unmatched junction bases numbered 0, after V lost 6 bases and J lost 4 bases.

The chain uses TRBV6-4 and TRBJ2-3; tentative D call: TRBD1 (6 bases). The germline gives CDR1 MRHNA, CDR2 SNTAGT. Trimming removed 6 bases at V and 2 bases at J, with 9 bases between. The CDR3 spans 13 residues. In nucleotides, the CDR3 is TGTGCCAGCAGCCGGGACAACACAGATACGCAGTATTTT. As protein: CASSRDNTDTQYF.

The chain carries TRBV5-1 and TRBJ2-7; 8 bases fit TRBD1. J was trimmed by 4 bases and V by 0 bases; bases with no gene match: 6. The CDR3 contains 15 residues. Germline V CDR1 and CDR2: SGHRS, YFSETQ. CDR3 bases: TGCGCCAGCAGCTTGGCGGGCAGGGGGCTTTACGAGCAGTACTTC. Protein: CASSLAGRGLYEQYF.

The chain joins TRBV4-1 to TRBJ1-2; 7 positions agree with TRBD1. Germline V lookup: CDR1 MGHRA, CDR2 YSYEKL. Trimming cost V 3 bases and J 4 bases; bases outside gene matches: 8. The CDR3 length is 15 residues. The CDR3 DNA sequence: TGCGCCAGCAGCCACCCCCGACAGGGAGCCTATGGCTACACCTTC. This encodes CASSHPRQGAYGYTF.

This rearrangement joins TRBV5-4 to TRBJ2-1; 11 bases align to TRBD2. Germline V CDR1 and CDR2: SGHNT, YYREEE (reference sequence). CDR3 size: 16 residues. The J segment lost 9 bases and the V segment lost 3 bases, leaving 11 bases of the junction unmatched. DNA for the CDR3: TGTGCCAGCAGCTGGTGGGAACTAGCGGGAGAGGGTGAGCAGTTCTTC. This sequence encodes CASSWWELAGEGEQFF.

The CDR3 sequence is CASSFPGFGLHGELFF. The CDR3 DNA is TGTGCCAGCAGTTTCCCGGGGTTCGGTCTTCACGGGGAGCTGTTTTTT. The chain links TRBV28 to TRBJ2-2; D perhaps matches TRBD2 (5 bases). V lost 3 bases and J lost 7, with 18 bases in between. CDR3 size: 16 residues. The germline V gene encodes CDR1 MDHEN and CDR2 SYDVKM.

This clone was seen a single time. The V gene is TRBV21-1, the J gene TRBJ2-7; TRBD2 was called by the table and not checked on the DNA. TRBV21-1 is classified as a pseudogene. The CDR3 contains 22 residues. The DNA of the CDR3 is TGTGCCAGCAGCAAAACTGTTAGGCCACAGGGGTTATTGGCTAGCGGGAGGTACGAGCAGTACTTC. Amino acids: CASSKTVRPQGLLASGRYEQYF.

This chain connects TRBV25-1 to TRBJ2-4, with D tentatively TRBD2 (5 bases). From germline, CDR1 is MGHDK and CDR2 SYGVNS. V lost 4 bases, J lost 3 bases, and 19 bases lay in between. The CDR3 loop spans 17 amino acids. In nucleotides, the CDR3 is TGTGCCAGCAGTGTATCCGATTACGGAGGACTCAAAAACATTCAGTACTTC. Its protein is CASSVSDYGGLKNIQYF.

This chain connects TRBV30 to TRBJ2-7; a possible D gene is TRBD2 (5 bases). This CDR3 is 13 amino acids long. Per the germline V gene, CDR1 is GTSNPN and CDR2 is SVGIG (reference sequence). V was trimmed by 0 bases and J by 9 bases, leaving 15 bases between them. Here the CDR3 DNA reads TGTGCCTGGAGTGTATACGGGGAACGAGTGCAGTACTTC. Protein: CAWSVYGERVQYF.

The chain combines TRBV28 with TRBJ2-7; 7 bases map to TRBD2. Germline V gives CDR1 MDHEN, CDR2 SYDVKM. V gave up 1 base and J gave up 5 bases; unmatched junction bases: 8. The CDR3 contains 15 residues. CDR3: CASSLYAGEIDEQYF. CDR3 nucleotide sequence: TGTGCCAGCAGTTTATACGCGGGAGAGATCGACGAGCAGTACTTC.

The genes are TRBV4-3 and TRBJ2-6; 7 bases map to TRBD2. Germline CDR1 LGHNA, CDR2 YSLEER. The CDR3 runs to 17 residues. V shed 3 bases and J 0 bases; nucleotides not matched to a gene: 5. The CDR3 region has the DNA TGCGCCAGCAGCCATATCGGGACTACCTCTGGGGCCAACGTCCTGACTTTC. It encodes CASSHIGTTSGANVLTF.

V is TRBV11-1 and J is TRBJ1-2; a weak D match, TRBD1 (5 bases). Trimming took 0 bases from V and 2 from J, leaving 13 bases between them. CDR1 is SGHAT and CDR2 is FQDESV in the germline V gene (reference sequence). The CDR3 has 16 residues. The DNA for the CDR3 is TGTGCCAGCAGCTTAGCCGGGCAGGGTGCAAACTATGGCTACACCTTC. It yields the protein CASSLAGQGANYGYTF. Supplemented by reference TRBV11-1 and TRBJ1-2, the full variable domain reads EAEVAQSPRYKITEKSQAVAFWCDPISGHATLYWYRQILGQGPELLVQFQDESVVDDSQLPKDRFSAERLKGVDSTLKIQPAELGDSAMYLCASSLAGQGANYGYTFGSGTRLTVV.

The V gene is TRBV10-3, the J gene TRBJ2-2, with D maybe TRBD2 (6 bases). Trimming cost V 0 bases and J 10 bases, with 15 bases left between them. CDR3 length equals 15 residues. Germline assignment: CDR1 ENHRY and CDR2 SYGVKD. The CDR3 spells CAISESPGLGEELFF. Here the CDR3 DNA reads TGTGCCATCAGTGAGTCTCCGGGACTCGGCGAGGAGCTGTTTTTT.

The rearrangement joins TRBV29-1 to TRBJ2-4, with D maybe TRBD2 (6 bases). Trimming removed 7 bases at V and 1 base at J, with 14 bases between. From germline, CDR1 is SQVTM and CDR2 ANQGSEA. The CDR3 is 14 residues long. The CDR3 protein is CSGSGLGAKNIQYF. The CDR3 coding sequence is TGCAGCGGGAGCGGGTTGGGGGCCAAAAACATTCAGTACTTC.

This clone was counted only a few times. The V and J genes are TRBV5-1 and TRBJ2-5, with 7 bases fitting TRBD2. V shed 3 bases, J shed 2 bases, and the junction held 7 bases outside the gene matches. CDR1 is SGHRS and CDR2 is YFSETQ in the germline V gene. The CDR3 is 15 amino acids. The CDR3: CASSSPLAEQETQYF. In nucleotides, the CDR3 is TGCGCCAGCAGCTCGCCGCTAGCGGAACAAGAGACCCAGTACTTC.

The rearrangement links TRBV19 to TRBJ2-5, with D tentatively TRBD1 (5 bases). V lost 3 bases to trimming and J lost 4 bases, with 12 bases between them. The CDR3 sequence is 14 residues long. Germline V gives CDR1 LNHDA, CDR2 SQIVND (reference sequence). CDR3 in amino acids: CASSMGPGLETQYF. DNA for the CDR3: TGTGCCAGTAGTATGGGTCCAGGGTTAGAGACCCAGTACTTC.

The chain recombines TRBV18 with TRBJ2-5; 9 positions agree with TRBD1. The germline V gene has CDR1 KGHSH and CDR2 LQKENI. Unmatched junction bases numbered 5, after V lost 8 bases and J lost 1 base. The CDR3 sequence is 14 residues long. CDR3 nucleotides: TGTGCCAGCACCCGGGACAGGGCCCAAGAGACCCAGTACTTC. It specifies CASTRDRAQETQYF.